The TCR beta chain under discussion was sequenced for a study of a mutant IDH1 vaccine in newly diagnosed glioma. Study summary: Vaccinations were initiated 4-6 weeks following radiotherapy alone, or were given together with temozolomide cycles. Beforehand, treatment had been radiotherapy, temozolomide, or both; the majority received both.

Germline lookup yields CDR1 SNHLY and CDR2 FYNNEI. This CDR3 has 15 residues. Trimming cost V 7 bases and J 8 bases, with 23 bases left between them. Findings of the study overall: Detectable vaccine-induced immune responses arose in 93.3% of patients.

The data were produced by immunoSEQ multiplex PCR, yet TCRdb's version contains in-frame clones alone and is incomplete. Among around 60,000 clones listed, roughly 81% were seen once. For this clone: The antigen is unknown.

Time point in this sample: week 23, last vaccination. All doses held 300 ug of mutant IDH1 20-mer peptide, with topical imiquimod. Donors had new IDH1-mutant astrocytomas of WHO grade 3 or 4 (ATRX-lost). The receptor comes from a man in his thirties or forties with glioma. The chain employs TRBV2 and TRBJ1-2; D uncertain. The sequencing used PBMCs, collected from a glioma patient whose treatment included an IDH1 peptide vaccine. Written as DNA, the CDR3 is TGTGCCAGCACTTCCGGTCCAGGTTTGACCTACGGCTACACCTTC. It yields the protein CASTSGPGLTYGYTF.